The T cell receptor (beta chain) under discussion was sequenced for a study of cytomegalovirus exposure and HLA in healthy donors. A multiplex PCR was run with 60 Vbeta primers and 13 Jbeta primers. Generated by immunoSEQ multiplex PCR, the TCRdb table keeps only in-frame clones and is missing some. The table lists some 150,000 clones, approximately 74% of them singletons, with around 4.5% in the top ten. The germline V gene has CDR1 SGHTA and CDR2 FQGTGA. This CDR3 is 16 amino acids long. V lost 5 bases and J lost 5, with 21 bases in between. The rearrangement links TRBV7-3 to TRBJ1-2, with no clear D. Input material: PBMCs. The TCR was taken from a man younger than 30 in good health and CMV-seropositive. CDR3 residues: CASSPTLDLIPYGYTF. The CDR3 DNA reads TGTGCCAGCAGCCCAACCCTGGACTTAATCCCTTATGGCTACACCTTC.